One and the same sample provided the 5 T cell receptor beta chains below, sequenced in a study of cytomegalovirus exposure and HLA in healthy donors. PCR involved 60 Vbeta and 13 Jbeta primers. TCRdb's copy holds only in-frame clones and misses some; the assay was immunoSEQ multiplex PCR. The sample holds approximately 110,000 clones, about 80% seen once. The sample was PBMCs. These receptors came from a woman between 45 and 65 years old in good health and CMV-seropositive.

Comments on this clone: Sequence at one end of the junction differs from germline and may be a read error. The chain combines TRBV7-6 with TRBJ2-6; 8 bases line up with TRBD1. This CDR3 contains 18 residues. Germline assignment: CDR1 SGHVS and CDR2 FNYEAQ. The CDR3 sequence: CASSLVWDRPRGANGLTF. The CDR3 region has the DNA TGTGCCAGCAGCTTAGTGTGGGACAGGCCACGTGGGGCCAACGGCCTGACTTTC.

The chain uses TRBV5-6 and TRBJ2-3; the D gene is possibly TRBD2 (6 bases). CDR1 is SGHDT and CDR2 is YYEEEE in the germline V gene. V shed 0 bases and J shed 2 bases, with 16 bases lying between them. The CDR3 sequence is 17 residues long. The DNA for the CDR3 is TGTGCCAGCAGCTTGGGGGCTAGCGCTACCCTCACAGATACGCAGTATTTT. This encodes CASSLGASATLTDTQYF.

This rearrangement joins TRBV5-4 to TRBJ2-3; D unclear. V lost 0 bases to trimming and J lost 6 bases, with 5 bases between them. The CDR3 contains 12 residues. CDR1 and CDR2 (germline): SGHNT, YYREEE (reference sequence). The CDR3 DNA is TGTGCCAGCAGCTTGGTCTCGGATACGCAGTATTTT. Translating gives CASSLVSDTQYF. Filled out from reference TRBV5-4 and TRBJ2-3, the complete variable domain reads ETGVTQSPTHLIKTRGQQVTLRCSSQSGHNTVSWYQQALGQGPQFIFQYYREEENGRGNFPPRFSGLQFPNYSSELNVNALELDDSALYLCASSLVSDTQYFGPGTRLTVL.

The chain combines TRBV10-3 with TRBJ1-1; D may be TRBD1 (5 bases). The CDR3 extends over 15 amino acids. V shed 0 bases and J shed 1 base, with 9 bases lying between them. Germline V gives CDR1 ENHRY, CDR2 SYGVKD. CDR3 coding DNA: TGTGCCATCAGTGAGTCGGAGGGGTCGAACACTGAAGCTTTCTTT. It specifies CAISESEGSNTEAFF.

This chain uses TRBV7-9 with TRBJ2-5, with TRBD2 identical over 10 bases. The V segment lost 5 bases and the J segment 7 bases; nucleotides outside the gene matches: 13. Germline assignment: CDR1 SEHNR and CDR2 FQNEAQ (reference sequence). CDR3 length equals 16 residues. CDR3 coding DNA: TGTGCCAGCAGCCCCTTTACTAGCGGGGCTCCGGGGACCCAGTACTTC. Its translation: CASSPFTSGAPGTQYF.